Below, one TCR beta chain is given with its context. This CDR3 region has 16 residues. The germline gives CDR1 LGHNA, CDR2 YSLEER. V shed 0 bases, J shed 7 bases, and the junction held 11 bases outside the gene matches. Treatment: roughly 18 received Ad26.COV2.S at low or high dose, single or two shots; 5 received placebo; per-sample allocation not given. The investigators took samples on day 63 after the first vaccine or placebo injection. The entry originates in a study of Ad26.COV2.S vaccination and SARS-CoV-2 variants. TCRdb's table, derived via immunoSEQ multiplex PCR, lists solely in-frame clones and lacks some. This sample has approximately 420,000 clones, with over 75% found just once.

Sequenced material: peripheral blood, taken in a trial of Ad26.COV2.S vaccine versus placebo. This TCR came from a person aged 18 to 65 who received the Ad26.COV2.S COVID-19 vaccine or a placebo. The V gene is TRBV4-3, the J gene TRBJ1-2; TRBD1 aligns across 7 bases. The CDR3, as DNA: TGCGCCAGCAGCCAAGAAGGCCAGGGGGACAATGTTGGCTACACCTTC. The encoded protein is CASSQEGQGDNVGYTF.